Sequencing of this T cell receptor beta chain was carried out in a study of monozygotic twins with inflammatory bowel disease. General study points: Background noise in patient repertoires may stem from differing immunosuppressive treatments.

Of note for this clonotype: Its specificity is unknown.

The template-switching step introduced UMIs that carried a 6-nucleotide sample barcode. With the 5' RACE reads reprocessed, TCRdb shows one record per CDR3 protein and no DNA. This listing includes over 110,000 distinct CDR3 sequences. Germline CDR1 reads ENHRY; CDR2 reads SYGVKD. The CDR3 loop spans 15 amino acids. The sequence came from a human donor with ulcerative colitis or Crohn's disease, or a healthy co-twin of an affected twin (not recorded which). Sequenced: blood. The gene calls are TRBV10-3 and TRBJ2-5. CDR3 amino acids: CAISDSLSIQETQYF.